The clone carrying this T cell receptor (beta chain) was seen only once. Per germline, CDR1 SGDLS and CDR2 YYNGEE. V was clipped by 4 bases and J by 4 bases; unmatched bases: 11. The CDR3 totals 17 residues. Repertoires were generated with immunoSEQ multiplex PCR, while TCRdb's copy carries only in-frame clones and drops some. The top ten clones hold under 2% of a sample with about 100,000 clones, around 90% of them seen once. This sample was taken from a study of T cell responses to AZD1222 COVID-19 vaccine. The clonotype originates from an adult in good health. The sample here was peripheral blood, taken on day 0 of AZD1222 vaccination. The V and J genes are TRBV9 and TRBJ1-1, with TRBD1 matching 12 bases. CDR3 nucleotide sequence: TGTGCCAGCAGCCCCCGGAGGGGACAGGGGGCAATCACTGAAGCTTTCTTT. Protein: CASSPRRGQGAITEAFF.